A selection of T cell receptor beta chains follows, all from one sample in a study of shared clonotypes between healthy human individuals. TCRdb's copy holds only in-frame clones and misses some; the assay was immunoSEQ multiplex PCR. The data contain about 990,000 clones, 75% to 80% of them singletons. The sample consisted of memory CD4+ T cells from PBMCs. These receptors originate from a man aged 18-30 years in good health. Some clones in this sample may be carry-over from other donors' samples. CDR3s include the opening cysteine and the closing phenylalanine or tryptophan. The D gene is left open where the match is weak. Size is stated for part of the rows, as once, few or many counts, or as a class when the clone is expanded.

-,TRBJ2-1,-,TRBV5-4,TGTGCCAGCAGCGTTAAGCGGAGCTCCTACAATGAGCAGTTCTTC,CASSVKRSSYNEQFF
many,TRBJ1-2,-,TRBV28,TGTGCCAGCAGTTTAGCAGGGGACGTCATCTACACCTTC,CASSLAGDVIYTF
-,TRBJ1-5,TRBD1,TRBV28,TGTGCCAGCAGACAGAGGACAGGGGGCAATCAGCCCCAGCATTTT,CASRQRTGGNQPQHF
-,TRBJ2-7,TRBD1,TRBV6-1,TGTGCCAGCAGCCCCGGACAGGGTTTTGACGAGCAGTACTTC,CASSPGQGFDEQYF
-,TRBJ2-1,TRBD2,TRBV7-2,TGTGCCAGCAGCTTGACTAGCGGTTACAATGAGCAGTTCTTC,CASSLTSGYNEQFF
-,TRBJ1-2,-,TRBV30,TGTGCCTGGAGTGTAGTCTCCGAACGGGGAGATCTATTTGGAGGCTACACCTTC,CAWSVVSERGDLFGGYTF
-,TRBJ2-5,-,TRBV4-3,TGCGCCAGCAGCCAAGATCTTTCCCGCATAGAGACCCAGTACTTC,CASSQDLSRIETQYF
once,TRBJ2-3,TRBD2,TRBV5-1,TGCGCCAGCAGCTTGACCTTAGCGGGAGGGTCTCAGGGTACGCAGTATTTT,CASSLTLAGGSQGTQYF
-,TRBJ1-1,-,TRBV6-4,TGTGCCAGCAGCCCGACAGAGTCCGGCTTGGCGACTGAAGCTTTCTTT,CASSPTESGLATEAFF
-,TRBJ2-7,-,TRBV7-3,TGTGCCAGCAGCTTATCCGGCGGAGACTACGAGCAGTACTTC,CASSLSGGDYEQYF
-,TRBJ2-1,TRBD1,TRBV6-1,TGTGCCAGCAGTGCAGACAGGGGAGGTGAGCAGTTCTTC,CASSADRGGEQFF
-,TRBJ2-2,-,TRBV19,TGTGCCAGTAGGGTCGGTTTCAGAACCGGGGAGCTGTTTTTT,CASRVGFRTGELFF
-,TRBJ2-1,TRBD2,TRBV27,TGTGCCAGCAGTTTATGGGCGGCTAGCGGTTACAATGAGCAGTTCTTC,CASSLWAASGYNEQFF
-,TRBJ1-5,-,TRBV6-6,TGTGCCAGCAGTCCCGCCCGCAATCAGCCCCAGCATTTT,CASSPARNQPQHF
-,TRBJ1-2,-,TRBV28,TGTGCCAGCAGTCTAGTTCAATATGGCTACACCTTC,CASSLVQYGYTF
-,TRBJ1-1,-,TRBV5-1,TGCGCCAGCAGCTTGGACACTGAAGCTTTCTTT,CASSLDTEAFF
-,TRBJ1-3,-,TRBV28,TGTGCCAGCAGTTCCACGGGACTTTTGGTGGGAAACACCATATATTTT,CASSSTGLLVGNTIYF
-,TRBJ2-3,TRBD2,TRBV4-2,TGTGCCAGCAGCCAAGCCGCGACTAGCGGGAGGACCGATACGCAGTATTTT,CASSQAATSGRTDTQYF
-,TRBJ1-5,-,TRBV14,TGTGCCAGCAGCCGTCCGCGTCTGGGAGTCGGGCAGCCCCAGCATTTT,CASSRPRLGVGQPQHF
-,TRBJ2-2,TRBD1,TRBV7-3,TGTGCCAGCAGCTCCCCGGGACAGGGGACCGGGGAGCTGTTTTTT,CASSSPGQGTGELFF
-,TRBJ2-7,-,TRBV18,TGTGCCAGCTCACCACCGAGCCGCCCGGCAGGCGAGCAGTACTTC,CASSPPSRPAGEQYF
-,TRBJ1-1,-,TRBV6-5,TGTGCCAGCAGTTACTCGGGGTCCATGAACACTGAAGCTTTCTTT,CASSYSGSMNTEAFF
-,TRBJ1-1,-,TRBV5-1,TGCGCCAGCAGCTTGGCCGGCGTACGTGAAGCTTTCTTT,CASSLAGVREAFF
once,TRBJ2-2,-,TRBV7-9,TGTGCCAGCAGCCTAGGGACTTCTTCGCGGGAGCTGTTTTTT,CASSLGTSSRELFF
few,TRBJ2-5,-,TRBV6-6,TGTGCCAGCAGTTCCTTCGGACAACAAGAGACCCAGTACTTC,CASSSFGQQETQYF
-,TRBJ2-4,-,TRBV7-3,TGTGCCAGCAGCCCGAGCCGGGGAGGCATTCAGTACTTC,CASSPSRGGIQYF
-,TRBJ2-7,TRBD2,TRBV27,TGTGCCAGCAGGAGGACTAGCGGGAAGACGTACGAGCAGTACTTC,CASRRTSGKTYEQYF
-,TRBJ1-3,-,TRBV7-6,TGTGCCAGCAGCGCACAACAGGGACCTGGAAACACCATATATTTT,CASSAQQGPGNTIYF
-,TRBJ2-1,-,TRBV28,TGTGCCAGCAGGTCCGTCTACAATGAGCAGTTCTTC,CASRSVYNEQFF
-,TRBJ2-1,-,TRBV27,TGTGCCAGCACCGCCGGGCCAGGGGGGTACAATGAGCAGTTCTTC,CASTAGPGGYNEQFF
once,TRBJ2-5,-,TRBV7-9,TGTGCCAGCAGCTTAGCGGGGCGGAGGCCCCTAGGGCAAGAGACCCAGTACTTC,CASSLAGRRPLGQETQYF
-,TRBJ1-5,-,TRBV7-9,TGTGCCAGCAGCCCCCTCGGCACGGAGAATCAGCCCCAGCATTTT,CASSPLGTENQPQHF
few,TRBJ2-7,TRBD1,TRBV11-2,TGTGCCAGCAGCTCCGACAGGGACGAGCAGTACTTC,CASSSDRDEQYF
-,TRBJ2-7,-,TRBV29-1,TGCAGCGTCGCCCCTCACCTCCGGGACACCGGGAGTGGGGAGCAGTACTTC,CSVAPHLRDTGSGEQYF
-,TRBJ1-2,-,TRBV5-5,TGTGCCAGCAGCCCGCCACACAACTATGGCTACACCTTC,CASSPPHNYGYTF
few,TRBJ2-3,-,TRBV5-1,TGCGCCAGCAGCGCTGGAAGGGGGCGGGACCGAGATACGCAGTATTTT,CASSAGRGRDRDTQYF
-,TRBJ1-5,-,TRBV6-5,TGTGCCAGCAGTCCTTCAGGGCATCAGCCCCAGCATTTT,CASSPSGHQPQHF
-,TRBJ2-1,TRBD2,TRBV10-3,TGTGCCATCAGTGAGTTTTATGGACTAGCAAACTCCTACAATGAGCAGTTCTTC,CAISEFYGLANSYNEQFF
-,TRBJ2-3,-,TRBV28,TGTGCCAGCAGTTCCCCGGGATTTGGGACGCAGTATTTT,CASSSPGFGTQYF
many,TRBJ2-7,TRBD1,TRBV7-8,TGTGCCAGCAGCCCGGACAGGGTGAGGGAGCAGTACTTC,CASSPDRVREQYF
-,TRBJ1-3,-,TRBV5-4,TGTGCCAGCAGCTTGTGGCACTCTGGAAACACCATATATTTT,CASSLWHSGNTIYF
-,TRBJ2-7,-,TRBV11-2,TGTGCCAGCAGCTTAGATGGCGCGGAACTCGAGCAGTACTTC,CASSLDGAELEQYF
-,TRBJ2-6,-,TRBV19,TGTGCCAGTCTTGGGGGGACTGGGGCCAACGTCCTGACTTTC,CASLGGTGANVLTF
-,TRBJ2-1,TRBD2,TRBV6-1,TGTGCCAGTCTAACTAGCGGGTACAATGAGCAGTTCTTC,CASLTSGYNEQFF
-,TRBJ1-5,-,TRBV6-1,TGTGCCAGCGGCGGGGGGGTAAATCAGCCCCAGCATTTT,CASGGGVNQPQHF
once,TRBJ2-7,-,TRBV7-8,TGTGCCAGCAGCTCAAATAACGGGGTAAGGAGCGAGCAGTACTTC,CASSSNNGVRSEQYF
-,TRBJ1-2,TRBD1,TRBV18,TGTGCCAGCTCACCAACCAGGGGGCCCGAAGGCTACACCTTC,CASSPTRGPEGYTF
-,TRBJ2-7,TRBD1,TRBV2,TGTGCCAGCATGGGAAGGGGACAGATCTCCTACGAGCAGTACTTC,CASMGRGQISYEQYF
few,TRBJ2-5,TRBD1,TRBV9,TGTGCCAGCAGCATGGACAGGGGACAGACCCAGTACTTC,CASSMDRGQTQYF